A selection of T cell receptor beta chains follows, all from one sample in a study of regulatory T cells in long-lasting Graves disease. TCRdb reprocessed the multiplex PCR reads via MiXCR and lists one record per CDR3 protein. Of 430,000 or so distinct CDR3 sequences listed, roughly a fifth were seen once; the top ten hold roughly 13%. Sequenced here: peripheral blood mononuclear cells (PBMCs), sampled when the disease was refractory, from a patient treated with antithyroid drugs. These receptor sequences come from a female donor with Graves disease. CDR3s leave out the opening cysteine and the closing phenylalanine or tryptophan.

V	J	CDR3
TRBV10-2	TRBJ2-7	ASSEVDALPYEQY
TRBV7-3	TRBJ2-1	ASSSIGTGYNEQF
TRBV5-5	TRBJ1-2	ASSPGTGGGYT
TRBV20-1	TRBJ2-2	SADLTPSGSYDGELF
TRBV28	TRBJ2-3	ASSLRTSGSTDTQY
TRBV20-1	TRBJ1-2	SARDLVKGGELHGYT
TRBV28	TRBJ1-1	AIRGPRTEAF
TRBV7-9	TRBJ1-1	ASSSFVRENTEAF
TRBV27	TRBJ1-1	ASSFRLERGGEAF
TRBV19	TRBJ2-1	ASSIASGRNNEQF
TRBV13	TRBJ2-2	ASSRYRERFGGELF
TRBV28	TRBJ2-7	ASSPYRGSYEQY
TRBV19	TRBJ2-7	ARRDRDDEQY
TRBV7-2	TRBJ2-3	ASSDQRETQY
TRBV5-1	TRBJ2-5	ASSSRQDGETQY
TRBV12-3/TRBV12-4	TRBJ2-2	ASSFWLAGGSGELF
TRBV11-2	TRBJ2-7	ASLSGYEQY
TRBV7-9	TRBJ2-7	ASSLGLSHEQY
TRBV5-1	TRBJ1-2	ASSLSVGGESYT
TRBV28	TRBJ1-5	ASTTATQPQH
TRBV14	TRBJ2-7	ASSQVIAALYEQY
TRBV19	TRBJ1-1	ASSIGNSMNTEAF
TRBV25-1	TRBJ2-7	ASSEAGLYYEQY
TRBV5-1	TRBJ2-7	ASSVGQGALYEQY
TRBV5-1	TRBJ2-2	ASSPSGDTGGLF
TRBV10-3	TRBJ2-2	AISGQGTRSGELF
TRBV5-1	TRBJ1-2	ASSTTGDLHYGYT
TRBV10-3	TRBJ1-4	AISPGQSNEKLS
TRBV30	TRBJ2-7	AWSFGPGPVDEQY
TRBV28	TRBJ1-2	ASSQGRSDYGYT
TRBV2	TRBJ1-1	ARIGQLNTEAF
TRBV28	TRBJ2-1	ASRLGTSGAEYNEQF
TRBV12-3/TRBV12-4	TRBJ2-4	ASAGDGKNIQY
TRBV29-1	TRBJ1-2	SVVGRQGHGYT
TRBV27	TRBJ2-3	ASSFSTGIADTQY
TRBV18	TRBJ2-7	ASSYQGQGTYEQY
TRBV6-5	TRBJ2-3	ASSYTEPGTIGTDTQY
TRBV5-1	TRBJ2-2	ASSLALLAATGELF
TRBV20-1	TRBJ2-5	SAPISGRRQETQY
TRBV20-1	TRBJ2-5	SASGETQETQY
TRBV28	TRBJ2-5	ASSSPGTSGRAGTQY
TRBV5-1	TRBJ2-7	ASSLNRGSKHEQY
TRBV28	TRBJ2-1	ASSFREQF
TRBV18	TRBJ2-5	ASSTRQGAGTQETQY
TRBV5-1	TRBJ2-3	ASSKGETSTDTQY
TRBV3-1	TRBJ2-7	ASSQQGSYEQY